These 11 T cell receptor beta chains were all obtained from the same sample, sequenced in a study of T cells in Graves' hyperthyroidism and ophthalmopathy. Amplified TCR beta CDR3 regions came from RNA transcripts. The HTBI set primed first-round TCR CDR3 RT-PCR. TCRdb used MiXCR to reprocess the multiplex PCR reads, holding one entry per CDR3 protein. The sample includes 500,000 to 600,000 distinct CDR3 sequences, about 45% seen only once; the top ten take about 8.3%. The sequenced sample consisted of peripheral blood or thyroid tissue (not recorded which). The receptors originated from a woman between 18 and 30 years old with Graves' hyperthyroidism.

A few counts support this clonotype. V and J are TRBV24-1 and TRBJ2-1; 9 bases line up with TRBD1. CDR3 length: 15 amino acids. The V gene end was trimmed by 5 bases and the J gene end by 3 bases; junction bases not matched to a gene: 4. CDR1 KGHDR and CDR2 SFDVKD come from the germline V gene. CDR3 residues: CATSAQGQGYNEQFF. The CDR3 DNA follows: TGTGCCACCAGTGCCCAGGGACAGGGCTACAATGAGCAGTTCTTC.

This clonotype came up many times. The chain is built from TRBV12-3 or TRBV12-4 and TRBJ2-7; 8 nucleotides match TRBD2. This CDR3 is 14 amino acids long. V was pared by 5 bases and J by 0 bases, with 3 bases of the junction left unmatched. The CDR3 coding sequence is TGTGCCAGCAGTAAGCGGGAGAACTCCTACGAGCAGTACTTC. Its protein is CASSKRENSYEQYF.

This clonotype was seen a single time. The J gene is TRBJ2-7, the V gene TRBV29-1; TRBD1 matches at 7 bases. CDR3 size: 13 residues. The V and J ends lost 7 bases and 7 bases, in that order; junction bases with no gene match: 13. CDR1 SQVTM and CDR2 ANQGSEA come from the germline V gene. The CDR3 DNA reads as TGCAGCGCCTGGACAGGTTTTCTTGTAGAGCAGTACTTC. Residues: CSAWTGFLVEQYF.

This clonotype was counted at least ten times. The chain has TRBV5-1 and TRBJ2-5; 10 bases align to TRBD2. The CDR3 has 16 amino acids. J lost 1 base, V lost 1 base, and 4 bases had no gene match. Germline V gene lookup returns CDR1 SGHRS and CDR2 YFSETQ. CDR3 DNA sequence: TGCGCCAGCAGCTTGCGGACTAGCGGTTTCCAAGAGACCCAGTACTTC. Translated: CASSLRTSGFQETQYF.

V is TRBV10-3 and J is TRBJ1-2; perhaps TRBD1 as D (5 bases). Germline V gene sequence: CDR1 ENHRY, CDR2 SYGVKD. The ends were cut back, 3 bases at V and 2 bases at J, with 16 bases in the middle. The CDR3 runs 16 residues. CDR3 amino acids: CAISDPTSGTNYGYTF. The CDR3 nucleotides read TGTGCCATCAGTGACCCGACTAGCGGGACCAACTATGGCTACACCTTC.

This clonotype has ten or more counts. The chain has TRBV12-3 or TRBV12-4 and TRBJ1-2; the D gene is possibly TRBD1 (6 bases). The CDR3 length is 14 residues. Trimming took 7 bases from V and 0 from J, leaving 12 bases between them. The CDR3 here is CASTTGGPNYGYTF. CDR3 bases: TGTGCCAGCACGACGGGGGGGCCTAACTATGGCTACACCTTC.

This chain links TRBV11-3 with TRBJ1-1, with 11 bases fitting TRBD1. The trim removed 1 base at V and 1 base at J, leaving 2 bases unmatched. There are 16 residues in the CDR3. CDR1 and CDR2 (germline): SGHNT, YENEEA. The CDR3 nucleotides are TGTGCCAGCAGCTTAGCGGGGACAGGGGGGAACACTGAAGCTTTCTTT. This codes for CASSLAGTGGNTEAFF. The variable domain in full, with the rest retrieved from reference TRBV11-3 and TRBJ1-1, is EAGVVQSPRYKIIEKKQPVAFWCNPISGHNTLYWYLQNLGQGPELLIRYENEEAVDDSQLPKDRFSAERLKGVDSTLKIQPAELGDSAVYLCASSLAGTGGNTEAFFGQGTRLTVV.

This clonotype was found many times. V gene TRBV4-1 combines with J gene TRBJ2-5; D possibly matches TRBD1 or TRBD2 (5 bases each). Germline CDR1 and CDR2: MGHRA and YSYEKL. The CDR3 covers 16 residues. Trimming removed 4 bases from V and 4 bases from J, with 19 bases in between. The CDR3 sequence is CASSPRDGAPPETQYF. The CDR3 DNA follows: TGCGCCAGCAGCCCTCGGGATGGGGCACCCCCAGAGACCCAGTACTTC.

CDR3 nucleotide sequence: TGTGCCAGCAGCTTAGCGCGGACAGGGCGGGACACTGAAGCTTTCTTT. It specifies CASSLARTGRDTEAFF. The chain joins TRBV7-2 to TRBJ1-1; TRBD1 matches at 8 bases. From germline, CDR1 is SGHTA and CDR2 FQGNSA. V dropped 0 bases and J dropped 3; count of bases not matched to a gene: 6. The CDR3 is 16 residues long.

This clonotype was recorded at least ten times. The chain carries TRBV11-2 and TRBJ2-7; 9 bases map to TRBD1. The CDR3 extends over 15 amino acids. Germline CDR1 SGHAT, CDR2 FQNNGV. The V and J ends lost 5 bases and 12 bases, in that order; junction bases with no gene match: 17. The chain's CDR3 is CASSPRDRASFDAYF. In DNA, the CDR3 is TGTGCCAGCAGCCCGCGGGACAGGGCATCGTTCGATGCGTACTTC. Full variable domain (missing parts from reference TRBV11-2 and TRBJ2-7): EAGVAQSPRYKIIEKRQSVAFWCNPISGHATLYWYQQILGQGPKLLIQFQNNGVVDDSQLPKDRFSAERLKGVDSTLKIQPAKLEDSAVYLCASSPRDRASFDAYFGPGTRLTVT.

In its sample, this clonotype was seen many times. This chain's CDR3 is CASSGNGRTYEQYF. The CDR3, as DNA: TGTGCCAGCAGTGGAAACGGGAGGACCTACGAGCAGTACTTC. The J gene is TRBJ2-7, the V gene TRBV2; 7 positions match TRBD2. The CDR3 runs to 14 residues. Germline loops: CDR1 SNHLY, CDR2 FYNNEI. Trimming cost V 4 bases and J 2 bases; bases outside gene matches: 5.